This T cell receptor beta chain is drawn from a study of Graves' ophthalmopathy and Graves' hyperthyroidism. Whole-study results and caveats: Blood contained most expanded thyroid clonotypes exceeding 0.001 frequency. For separating ophthalmopathy from stable hyperthyroidism, a 13-signature model gave 85% to 90% sensitivity and about 80% specificity.

RNA served as the template for amplifying TCR beta CDR3 regions. Second-round multiplex PCR followed a first-round RT-PCR using HTBI primers. TCRdb processed the multiplex PCR reads anew with MiXCR; each CDR3 protein has one entry. The sample contains hundreds of thousands of distinct CDR3 sequences, approximately 21% of which appear only once. This clonotype turned up a few times. The antigen is undetermined. Trimming shortened V by 6 bases and J by 9 bases, and 17 bases separated the two germline ends. The CDR3 totals 13 residues. CDR1 MDHEN and CDR2 SYDVKM come from the germline V gene. Being free of ophthalmopathy for 18 months of follow-up defined stable hyperthyroidism.

The material sequenced was peripheral blood. This receptor was taken from a woman aged 18-29 years with stable Graves' hyperthyroidism. The rearrangement uses TRBV28 and TRBJ1-1, with a weak D call TRBD1 (5 bases). CDR3 protein: CASRPLSGTQAFF. CDR3 nucleotide sequence: TGTGCCAGCAGGCCGTTATCAGGGACCCAAGCTTTCTTT. The whole variable domain, filled in from reference TRBV28 and TRBJ1-1, reads DVKVTQSSRYLVKRTGEKVFLECVQDMDHENMFWYRQDPGLGLRLIYFSYDVKMKEKGDIPEGYSVSREKKERFSLILESASTNQTSMYLCASRPLSGTQAFFGQGTRLTVV.